This T cell receptor beta chain appears in the sequencing data of a study of breast tumors, draining lymph nodes, adjacent tissues. Whole-study findings and limits: Data fit most tumor T cells coming from lymph node, expanding in tumor.

This clonotype was seen ten or more times. Its specificity is unknown. MiXCR was run by TCRdb on the multiplex PCR reads, yielding one entry per CDR3 protein. The sample carries roughly 260,000 distinct CDR3 sequences, around 31% recorded once. The lymph nodes were axillary draining lymph nodes from breast cancer patients. From germline, CDR1 is LGHNA and CDR2 YSLEER. The V end lost 4 bases, the J end lost 6 bases, and 9 bases lay between the germline ends. The CDR3 spans 13 residues. The origin of this receptor is a female donor with breast cancer. Some clones in this sample may be carry-over from other donors' samples. V is TRBV4-3 and J is TRBJ2-2, with D unresolved. Sequenced input: axillary lymph node tissue. CDR3 residues: CASSPLAAGELFF. CDR3 nucleotide sequence: TGCGCCAGCAGCCCCTTGGCTGCCGGGGAGCTGTTTTTT.